This T cell receptor (beta chain) was retrieved from a study of OX40 agonist ivuxolimab in advanced cancers. Assay used: immunoSEQ multiplex PCR; TCRdb lists only in-frame clones, some missing. The data contain 50,000 to 55,000 clones, roughly 84% of them seen just once; the ten biggest clones take up 4.6%. Trimming cost V 3 bases and J 5 bases, with 8 bases left between them. CDR1 and CDR2 (germline): MDHEN, SYDVKM. This CDR3 spans 13 amino acids. The chain couples TRBV28 to TRBJ1-5; TRBD1 might be the D (6 bases). This receptor was obtained from an adult with an advanced solid tumor such as melanoma, head and neck, liver or kidney cancer. The input for sequencing was CD4+ or CD8+ T cells sorted from blood, taken in a trial of the OX40 agonist ivuxolimab. For the CDR3, the DNA is TGTGCCAGCAGTTTTGGGGGCGATCAGCCCCAGCATTTT. As protein: CASSFGGDQPQHF.